A single sample is the source of the 20 T cell receptor beta chains below, sequenced in a study of cytomegalovirus exposure and HLA in healthy donors. Both 60 Vbeta primers and 13 Jbeta primers went into the PCR. TCRdb's table, derived via immunoSEQ multiplex PCR, lists solely in-frame clones and lacks some. The data show about 130,000 clones, approximately 8.8% seen once. The sample taken for sequencing was PBMCs. The receptors come from a middle-aged man in good health and CMV-seronegative.

This clone was counted only a few times. The chain joins TRBV27 to TRBJ1-1, with no clear D. Germline values: CDR1 MNHEY, CDR2 SMNVEV (reference sequence). This CDR3 has 13 residues. V shed 2 bases and J shed 0 bases, with 4 bases lying between them. CDR3 loop: CASSLGLNTEAFF. CDR3 nucleotide sequence: TGTGCCAGCAGTTTAGGCCTGAACACTGAAGCTTTCTTT.

There are a few counts of this clone. The chain is built from TRBV7-6 and TRBJ2-7; D may be TRBD1 (6 bases). Per the germline V gene, CDR1 is SGHVS and CDR2 is FNYEAQ. The CDR3 length is 15 residues. V lost 1 base and J lost 1, with 11 bases in between. The CDR3 coding sequence is TGTGCCAGCAGCTTAGAGACAGGCCGATCCTACGAGCAGTACTTC. As protein: CASSLETGRSYEQYF.

This clone was found a few times. The V and J genes are TRBV19 and TRBJ1-1, with unresolved D. Deletions cut 5 bases from V and 2 bases from J, with 12 bases between. The CDR3 covers 14 residues. Germline values: CDR1 LNHDA, CDR2 SQIVND (reference sequence). The CDR3, as DNA: TGTGCCAGTAGTCTGGCGCGCGGCAACACTGAAGCTTTCTTT. It is translated as CASSLARGNTEAFF.

CDR3 sequence (DNA): TGTGCCATACGGGACTCTGGGGCCAACGTCCTGACTTTC. Its protein product is CAIRDSGANVLTF. The chain uses TRBV7-7 and TRBJ2-6, with D possibly matching TRBD2 (5 bases). The CDR3 length is 13 residues. The ends were cut back, 10 bases at V and 0 bases at J, with 7 bases in the middle. Germline CDR1 is SSHAT and CDR2 is FNYEAQ (reference sequence).

This chain uses TRBV30 with TRBJ2-7; TRBD1 agrees at 7 bases. Germline V gene sequence: CDR1 GTSNPN, CDR2 SVGIG (reference sequence). V trimming: 3 bases; J trimming: 3 bases; junction bases outside the gene matches: 8. The CDR3 spans 14 residues. CDR3 sequence: CAWRGETGFYEQYF. In nucleotides, the CDR3 is TGTGCCTGGAGGGGGGAGACAGGGTTCTACGAGCAGTACTTC.

This clone was seen only a few times. This chain uses TRBV4-2 with TRBJ2-7; TRBD2 matches at 7 bases. Looked up from germline, CDR1 is LGHNA and CDR2 is YNFKEQ. With V trimmed by 0 bases and J by 1 base, 6 bases remained unmatched. The CDR3 loop spans 16 amino acids. DNA of the CDR3: TGTGCCAGCAGCCAAGATAAGGCGGGGGAATCCTACGAGCAGTACTTC. It is translated as CASSQDKAGESYEQYF.

The sample holds a few counts of this clone. The genes are TRBV6-1 and TRBJ2-5, with TRBD2 as a possible D gene (5 bases). Germline V gene data show CDR1 as MNHNS and CDR2 as SASEGT. The CDR3 contains 12 residues. V was pared by 7 bases and J by 5 bases, with 11 bases between. CDR3 DNA sequence: TGTGCCAGCATCGGGGTGGTGGAGACCCAGTACTTC. As protein: CASIGVVETQYF.

This clone appeared a few times. V is TRBV5-1 and J is TRBJ1-6, with 7 bases matching TRBD1. The junction had 6 bases not matched to a gene; V was cut back by 4 bases and J by 8 bases. The CDR3 extends over 14 amino acids. Germline assignment: CDR1 SGHRS and CDR2 YFSETQ. In DNA form, the CDR3 reads TGCGCCAGCAGCGAGGGACAGTCGGATTCACCCCTCCACTTT. Translating it yields CASSEGQSDSPLHF.

This clone was seen only a few times. The genes are TRBV6-4 and TRBJ1-1, with D uncertain. The CDR3 sequence is 13 residues long. The V gene lost 0 bases and the J gene lost 6 bases, with 8 bases spanning the gap. Germline CDR1 and CDR2: MRHNA and SNTAGT. The CDR3 DNA follows: TGTGCCAGCAGTGACTCGTTGGGAGCTGAAGCTTTCTTT. Residues: CASSDSLGAEAFF.

In its sample, this clone was seen a few times. V and J are TRBV7-9 and TRBJ2-3, with D possibly TRBD2 on 5 matching bases. Trimming left V 5 bases short and J 3 bases short, with 12 bases between. Germline V gives CDR1 SEHNR, CDR2 FQNEAQ (reference sequence). The CDR3 runs 14 residues. The CDR3 protein is CASSDGLVTDTQYF. The CDR3 coding sequence is TGTGCCAGCAGCGACGGACTGGTGACAGATACGCAGTATTTT.

V gene TRBV30 combines with J gene TRBJ1-1; 9 bases are a match to TRBD1. Germline V gene data show CDR1 as GTSNPN and CDR2 as SVGIG (reference sequence). Losses at the gene ends were 4 bases for V and 2 bases for J; bases not matched to a gene: 8. This CDR3 contains 15 residues. The CDR3 nucleotides read TGTGCCTGGACTACCGACAGGGGGGTAAACACTGAAGCTTTCTTT. Translating it yields CAWTTDRGVNTEAFF.

The CDR3 here is CASSLAGGNTGELFF. The DNA of the CDR3 is TGTGCCAGCAGCTTAGCCGGGGGGAACACCGGGGAGCTGTTTTTT. V usage is TRBV7-2 and J usage is TRBJ2-2; a possible D gene is TRBD2 (6 bases). The CDR3 is made up of 15 amino acids. Trimming took off 0 bases at V and 1 base at J, with 6 bases between the two ends. Germline CDR1 and CDR2: SGHTA and FQGNSA.

The gene calls are TRBV10-3 and TRBJ1-1, with D tentatively TRBD1 (5 bases). CDR3 length: 15 residues. The germline gives CDR1 ENHRY, CDR2 SYGVKD. V lost 2 bases and J lost 4, with 14 bases in between. CDR3 sequence (DNA): TGTGCCATCAGTGAGGGGGCAGGATCGGGCACTGAAGCTTTCTTT. The encoded protein is CAISEGAGSGTEAFF.

In its sample, this clone was seen a few times. This chain connects TRBV18 to TRBJ2-3; TRBD2 matches at 8 bases. Germline V lookup: CDR1 KGHSH, CDR2 LQKENI. The CDR3 runs 18 residues. V lost 3 bases to trimming and J lost 0 bases; unmatched junction nucleotides: 11. As DNA, the CDR3 is TGTGCCAGCTCACCGCTTAGAGCGGGGGCCCTTAGCACAGATACGCAGTATTTT. This sequence encodes CASSPLRAGALSTDTQYF.

This clone was seen a few times. This chain uses TRBV9 with TRBJ1-2; the D is unclear. Trimming removed 4 bases at V and 7 bases at J, with 20 bases between. The length of the CDR3 is 15 residues. The germline V gene has CDR1 SGDLS and CDR2 YYNGEE. CDR3 sequence (DNA): TGTGCCAGCAGCCCCTCGGAGGGAGGAATTCGTGGCTACACCTTC. Protein product: CASSPSEGGIRGYTF.

In this sample, this clone turned up a few times. The chain joins TRBV5-4 to TRBJ1-1; D gene unclear. CDR3 size: 14 residues. The germline V gene has CDR1 SGHNT and CDR2 YYREEE (reference sequence). The V end lost 7 bases, the J end lost 1 base, and 14 bases lay between the germline ends. The CDR3 DNA reads as TGTGCCAGCTTTCTACGAGAGGGGAACACTGAAGCTTTCTTT. This sequence encodes CASFLREGNTEAFF. Complete variable domain (other parts from reference TRBV5-4 and TRBJ1-1): ETGVTQSPTHLIKTRGQQVTLRCSSQSGHNTVSWYQQALGQGPQFIFQYYREEENGRGNFPPRFSGLQFPNYSSELNVNALELDDSALYLCASFLREGNTEAFFGQGTRLTVV.

This clone appeared many times. V and J are TRBV9 and TRBJ1-1, with D possibly TRBD1 on 5 matching bases. V was shortened by 3 bases and J by 1 base, with 13 bases between the two germline ends. The CDR3 has 15 residues. In germline, CDR1 is SGDLS, CDR2 YYNGEE. CDR3 DNA sequence: TGTGCCAGCAGCGGCATCCCCAGGGAGAACACTGAAGCTTTCTTT. Amino acids: CASSGIPRENTEAFF.

The rearrangement links TRBV6-5 to TRBJ2-1, with a possible D match to TRBD2 (7 bases). CDR3 length: 15 amino acids. Germline CDR1 and CDR2: MNHEY and SVGAGI. The V gene lost 10 bases and the J gene lost 0 bases, with 16 bases spanning the gap. CDR3 coding DNA: TGTGCCACCCGGGGGGCCGTAAGCTCCTACAATGAGCAGTTCTTC. Translated, it gives CATRGAVSSYNEQFF.

This clone turned up a few times. The rearrangement uses TRBV15 and TRBJ2-7; 9 bases align to TRBD1. From germline, CDR1 is LNHNV and CDR2 YYDKDF (reference sequence). The CDR3 totals 15 residues. With V trimmed by 3 bases and J by 6 bases, 9 bases remained unmatched. This CDR3 is CATSRSGQGSGEQYF. The CDR3 DNA reads TGTGCCACCAGCAGGTCAGGACAGGGGAGTGGCGAGCAGTACTTC.

This clone was seen more than once but under ten times. This sequence joins TRBV5-4 and TRBJ1-2, with TRBD1 identical over 8 bases. Germline CDR1 and CDR2: SGHNT and YYREEE (reference sequence). V gave up 5 bases and J gave up 7 bases; unmatched junction bases: 4. This CDR3 has 12 residues. The DNA of the CDR3 is TGTGCCAGCAGAGACACAGGGGGTGGCTACACCTTC. Translation gives CASRDTGGGYTF.